Sequencing of this T cell receptor (beta chain) was carried out in a study of cytomegalovirus exposure and HLA in healthy donors. Whole-study context: HLA-typed donors were the source of about 85 million unique TCRs, which an early data release held. Whole-study results and caveats: Among TCR sequences, most were rare, though some public TCRs appeared in many donors.

CDR3 length equals 14 residues. Germline CDR1 is KGHSH and CDR2 is LQKENI. The V and J ends lost 4 bases and 3 bases respectively, with 12 bases between them. Primers: 60 Vbeta forward and 13 Jbeta reverse. Assay used: immunoSEQ multiplex PCR; TCRdb lists only in-frame clones, some missing. The table lists 150,000 to 200,000 clones, about 80% of them singletons. A word on this clone: Its cognate antigen is unknown.

The rearrangement uses TRBV18 and TRBJ1-1; a possible D gene is TRBD1 (5 bases). This sequence was found in a man aged 18 to 30 in good health and CMV-seropositive. The sequencing sample was made of PBMCs. The CDR3 DNA sequence: TGTGCCAGCTCACAAGGGGCAGTTGACACTGAAGCTTTCTTT. It encodes CASSQGAVDTEAFF.